Listed below are T cell receptor beta chains from one sample, sequenced in a study of cytomegalovirus exposure and HLA in healthy donors. Profiled with immunoSEQ multiplex PCR; TCRdb holds only in-frame clones, not every one. The sample shows about 160,000 clones, 75% to 80% of them seen only once. The sequencing sample was made of PBMCs. Receptors originate from a woman in her fifties or sixties in good health and CMV-seropositive. Each CDR3 is given with its conserved first and last residue. Fields, in order: clone size, J gene, D gene, V gene, CDR3 protein, CDR3 DNA. The D gene is left open where the match is weak. Expanded clones get a size class; other rows say once, few or many, or leave the size out.

few | TRBJ2-7 | TRBD1 | TRBV6-1 | CASSDRWTGTYEQYF | TGTGCCAGCAGTGACCGCTGGACAGGAACCTACGAGCAGTACTTC
NA | TRBJ1-2 | NA | TRBV4-1 | CASSQVGSGSDYGYTF | TGCGCCAGCAGCCAAGTAGGTTCCGGGAGTGACTATGGCTACACCTTC
NA | TRBJ2-3 | TRBD2 | TRBV7-3 | CASSYGTSGDWDTQYF | TGTGCCAGCAGCTACGGGACTAGCGGGGATTGGGATACGCAGTATTTT
NA | TRBJ1-5 | NA | TRBV2 | CASTTGRGQPQHF | TGTGCCAGCACGACTGGCAGAGGCCAGCCCCAGCATTTT
NA | TRBJ1-3 | NA | TRBV2 | CASTHIGGPSSGNTIYF | TGTGCCAGCACACACATCGGGGGACCGAGCTCTGGAAACACCATATATTTT
few | TRBJ2-2 | TRBD1 | TRBV18 | CASSPRDRAGGELFF | TGTGCCAGCTCACCTAGGGACAGGGCCGGAGGGGAGCTGTTTTTT
NA | TRBJ2-7 | TRBD2 | TRBV15 | CATSRGLDSYEQYF | TGTGCCACCAGCCGAGGACTAGACTCCTACGAGCAGTACTTC
NA | TRBJ2-7 | TRBD2 | TRBV7-2 | CASSLVGTSGGPTSYEQYF | TGTGCCAGCAGCTTAGTAGGGACTAGCGGGGGGCCTACCTCCTACGAGCAGTACTTC
NA | TRBJ1-2 | TRBD1 | TRBV7-2 | CATSEGAQYYGYTF | TGTGCCACTTCTGAGGGGGCGCAGTACTATGGCTACACCTTC
NA | TRBJ1-1 | TRBD1 | TRBV6-1 | CASSRQGGTEAFF | TGTGCCAGCAGCAGACAGGGTGGAACTGAAGCTTTCTTT
NA | TRBJ2-6 | NA | TRBV25-1 | CAPRLGRGSGANVLTF | TGTGCCCCACGACTGGGCAGGGGCTCTGGGGCCAACGTCCTGACTTTC
NA | TRBJ1-2 | NA | TRBV6-1 | CASTEQGGYGYTF | TGTGCCAGCACCGAGCAGGGTGGCTATGGCTACACCTTC
NA | TRBJ1-6 | TRBD1 | TRBV5-4 | CASSPRDRGSGSYNSPLHF | TGTGCCAGCAGCCCCCGGGACAGGGGGTCGGGGTCCTATAATTCACCCCTCCACTTT
NA | TRBJ1-1 | TRBD1 | TRBV2 | CASIPGVSQGGAFF | TGTGCCAGCATACCGGGGGTCAGTCAGGGGGGAGCTTTCTTT
once | TRBJ1-5 | NA | TRBV6-1 | CASRGQPDSNQPQHF | TGTGCCAGTCGCGGGCAGCCCGATAGCAATCAGCCCCAGCATTTT
NA | TRBJ2-1 | TRBD2 | TRBV2 | CASGLAGALNEQFF | TGTGCCAGCGGACTAGCGGGAGCGCTCAATGAGCAGTTCTTC
few | TRBJ2-7 | TRBD2 | TRBV2 | CASRRTSGPYEQYF | TGTGCCAGCAGACGGACTAGCGGGCCATACGAGCAGTACTTC
NA | TRBJ2-7 | TRBD1 | TRBV27 | CASSSDRGLSYEQYF | TGTGCCAGCAGCTCGGACAGGGGGCTGTCCTACGAGCAGTACTTC
NA | TRBJ2-4 | NA | TRBV9 | CASSVVTKLAKNIQYF | TGTGCCAGCAGCGTAGTTACCAAGCTAGCCAAAAACATTCAGTACTTC